This T cell receptor beta chain was recorded in a study of blood T cell repertoires in COVID-19. Study information: T cells, B-cell-depleted T cells, or PBMCs supplied cDNA or gDNA.

Per the study methods: Scientists estimated how many nucleated cells there were by amplifying reference gene primers. TCRdb's copy holds only in-frame clones and misses some; the assay was immunoSEQ multiplex PCR. Clone size and the V and J calls come from that table; the DNA yielded D and trimming. The sample lists fewer than 200,000 clones, about three quarters occurring once. CDR3 size: 14 residues. The V and J ends lost 3 bases and 0 bases respectively, with 7 bases between them. Germline V lookup: CDR1 SGHNT, CDR2 YENEEA. This chain links TRBV11-3 with TRBJ2-3; D gene ambiguous. This receptor was identified in a woman between 45 and 65 years old with active or convalescent COVID-19. The specimen sequenced was peripheral blood. CDR3 coding DNA: TGTGCCAGCAGCTTCGGTTCTAGCACAGATACGCAGTATTTT. Amino acid sequence: CASSFGSSTDTQYF. The entire variable domain, with the rest obtained from reference TRBV11-3 and TRBJ2-3, is as follows: EAGVVQSPRYKIIEKKQPVAFWCNPISGHNTLYWYLQNLGQGPELLIRYENEEAVDDSQLPKDRFSAERLKGVDSTLKIQPAELGDSAVYLCASSFGSSTDTQYFGPGTRLTVL.